The 21 T cell receptor beta chains presented below share a single source sample, sequenced in a study of blood T cell repertoires in COVID-19. TCRdb's table, derived via immunoSEQ multiplex PCR, lists solely in-frame clones and lacks some. In the table there are some 69,000 clones, approximately 89% of which are singletons. The sample taken for sequencing was peripheral blood. These receptors were taken from a woman between 50 and 59 years old with active COVID-19.

The CDR3 DNA reads as TGTGCCAGCAGCCCGACAACAGGGTTCTCTGGAAACACCATATATTTT. Residues: CASSPTTGFSGNTIYF. The chain employs TRBV3-1 (or the pseudogene TRBV3-2) and TRBJ1-3; tentative D call: TRBD1 (6 bases). V shed 4 bases and J shed 0 bases, with 13 bases lying between them. The CDR3 length is 16 residues. Germline V lookup: CDR1 LGHDT, CDR2 YNNKEL (reference sequence).

The CDR3 DNA is TGTGCCTGGAGTGTACCGGGGACATTAAGGGGTACTGAAGCTTTCTTT. This encodes CAWSVPGTLRGTEAFF. The chain recombines TRBV30 with TRBJ1-1; TRBD1 might be the D (6 bases). The CDR3 is 16 amino acids. Per germline, CDR1 GTSNPN and CDR2 SVGIG (reference sequence). V lost 0 bases and J lost 5, with 19 bases in between.

The chain combines TRBV10-3 with TRBJ1-1; maybe TRBD1 (5 bases). Per germline, CDR1 ENHRY and CDR2 SYGVKD. Trimming cost V 4 bases and J 1 base, with 10 bases left between them. This CDR3 spans 14 amino acids. The CDR3 spells CAISGDLTNTEAFF. In DNA, the CDR3 is TGTGCCATCAGTGGGGACTTGACGAACACTGAAGCTTTCTTT.

The chain recombines TRBV29-1 with TRBJ2-1, with 7 nucleotides matching TRBD2. This CDR3 is built from 14 residues. CDR1 and CDR2 from the germline V gene are SQVTM and ANQGSEA. CDR3 sequence reads: CSGGGGRVLWEQFF. The CDR3 coding sequence is TGCAGTGGCGGCGGCGGGAGAGTCCTTTGGGAGCAGTTCTTC.

The chain is built from TRBV5-4 and TRBJ2-3; TRBD2 might be the D (5 bases). Trimming shortened V by 4 bases and J by 4 bases, and 13 bases separated the two germline ends. There are 14 residues in the CDR3. Germline loops: CDR1 SGHNT, CDR2 YYREEE (reference sequence). In DNA, the CDR3 is TGTGCCAGCAGCGGGGAGAGAAGCGCAGATACGCAGTATTTT. Protein sequence: CASSGERSADTQYF.

The V call is TRBV7-9, the J call TRBJ1-4, with D possibly being TRBD1 (6 bases). CDR3 length equals 15 residues. Germline V CDR1 and CDR2: SEHNR, FQNEAQ (reference sequence). V was clipped by 1 base and J by 8 bases, with 14 bases between them. Here the CDR3 DNA reads TGTGCCAGCAGCTTAGAACAGGGAGATGCGGAAAAACTGTTTTTT. Its translation is CASSLEQGDAEKLFF.

This chain joins TRBV5-4 and TRBJ2-7; 7 bases are shared with TRBD2. Per germline, CDR1 SGHNT and CDR2 YYREEE (reference sequence). The V segment lost 0 bases and the J segment 5 bases; nucleotides outside the gene matches: 8. CDR3 length equals 15 residues. CDR3 DNA sequence: TGTGCCAGCAGCTTGGGAGCGGGACGGGATCACGAGCAGTACTTC. Its protein is CASSLGAGRDHEQYF.

The J gene is TRBJ1-4, the V gene TRBV3-1 (or the pseudogene TRBV3-2); 7 positions agree with TRBD1. This CDR3 has 15 amino acids. Per germline, CDR1 LGHDT and CDR2 YNNKEL (reference sequence). V shed 4 bases, J shed 3 bases, and the junction held 5 bases outside the gene matches. CDR3 DNA: TGTGCCAGCAGCCTTGGGACAGCCCCTAATGAAAAACTGTTTTTT. Translation: CASSLGTAPNEKLFF.

This clone came up a few times. The chain is built from TRBV7-7 and TRBJ2-6; D is ambiguous. This CDR3 has 13 residues. The germline gives CDR1 SSHAT, CDR2 FNYEAQ (reference sequence). Trimming stripped 5 bases from V and 2 bases from J, with 4 bases between. Here the CDR3 reads CASSPTGANVLTF. CDR3 coding DNA: TGTGCCAGCAGCCCCACTGGGGCCAACGTCCTGACTTTC.

The J gene is TRBJ1-5, the V gene TRBV5-6, with 8 positions matching TRBD1. The CDR3 is made up of 14 amino acids. Germline V gene sequence: CDR1 SGHDT, CDR2 YYEEEE. V dropped 2 bases and J dropped 7; count of bases not matched to a gene: 5. The CDR3 protein is CASSFGQGGQPQHF. CDR3 nucleotide sequence: TGTGCCAGCAGCTTTGGACAGGGAGGACAGCCCCAGCATTTT.

A single count supports this clone. The CDR3 DNA follows: TGTGCCAGCAGTCGAGGCGGGAGGGACAATGAGCAGTTCTTC. It encodes CASSRGGRDNEQFF. The chain employs TRBV3-1 (or the pseudogene TRBV3-2) and TRBJ2-1, with 9 positions matching TRBD2. Germline V gene lookup returns CDR1 LGHDT and CDR2 YNNKEL (reference sequence). Unmatched junction bases numbered 5, after V lost 6 bases and J lost 5 bases. There are 14 residues in the CDR3.

This sequence joins TRBV24-1 and TRBJ2-5, with D perhaps TRBD1 (6 bases). CDR1 KGHDR and CDR2 SFDVKD come from the germline V gene. This CDR3 region has 17 residues. Deletions cut 5 bases from V and 1 base from J, with 19 bases between. CDR3 residues: CATSVGPRQVLQETQYF. The CDR3 bases are TGTGCCACCAGTGTTGGGCCGAGACAGGTACTCCAAGAGACCCAGTACTTC.

This clone has more than one count but fewer than ten. This chain connects TRBV2 to TRBJ1-2, with a possible D match to TRBD1 (5 bases). In germline, CDR1 is SNHLY, CDR2 FYNNEI. This CDR3 region has 14 residues. V was cut by 0 bases and J by 8 bases, with 13 bases left in between. This CDR3 reads CASSEAGQGKGYTF. CDR3 DNA sequence: TGTGCCAGCAGTGAAGCGGGGCAGGGTAAAGGCTACACCTTC.

V usage is TRBV5-8 and J usage is TRBJ2-3, with D possibly being TRBD1 (6 bases). CDR1 SGHTS and CDR2 YDEGEE come from the germline V gene. The CDR3 spans 14 residues. The V end was cut by 4 bases, the J end by 6 bases, with 15 bases between. The CDR3 region is CASSRPPRGDTQYF. The CDR3 DNA follows: TGTGCCAGCAGCCGTCCTCCGAGGGGGGATACGCAGTATTTT.

The chain joins TRBV19 to TRBJ2-1; 10 positions agree with TRBD2. J gave up 2 bases and V 5 bases, and 6 bases lay outside the gene matches. Germline CDR1 and CDR2: LNHDA and SQIVND (reference sequence). The CDR3 length is 16 residues. CDR3 in DNA: TGTGCCAGTAGTGCGGGACTAGCGATCGCCTACAATGAGCAGTTCTTC. It yields the protein CASSAGLAIAYNEQFF.

CDR3 region: CASSELRSYEQYF. CDR3 coding DNA: TGTGCCAGCAGTGAACTGAGATCCTACGAGCAGTACTTC. This chain connects TRBV6-1 to TRBJ2-7; D ambiguous. There are 13 residues in the CDR3. V was trimmed by 2 bases and J by 1 base, leaving 6 bases between them. CDR1 and CDR2 from the germline V gene are MNHNS and SASEGT.

In nucleotides, the CDR3 is TGTGCCAGCAGCAGAGGGGAGACCCAGTACTTC. This encodes CASSRGETQYF. V and J are TRBV5-4 and TRBJ2-5; the D gene is possibly TRBD2 (5 bases). Germline CDR1 reads SGHNT; CDR2 reads YYREEE (reference sequence). The ends were cut back, 4 bases at V and 5 bases at J, with 6 bases in the middle. The CDR3 has 11 residues.

The chain recombines TRBV5-1 with TRBJ1-4, with a weak D call TRBD1 (5 bases). The CDR3 runs to 15 residues. The V gene lost 0 bases and the J gene lost 7 bases, with 13 bases spanning the gap. Germline CDR1 reads SGHRS; CDR2 reads YFSETQ. The CDR3 sequence: CASSLVWQGGEKLFF. Written as DNA, the CDR3 is TGCGCCAGCAGCTTGGTATGGCAGGGAGGTGAAAAACTGTTTTTT.

This chain connects TRBV6-6 to TRBJ1-2; D is possibly TRBD1 (6 bases). The CDR3 has 15 residues. Looked up from germline, CDR1 is MNHNY and CDR2 is SVGAGI (reference sequence). Deletions cut 6 bases from V and 8 bases from J, with 22 bases between. The CDR3: CASRGTGSLGEGYTF. As DNA, the CDR3 is TGTGCCAGCAGGGGAACAGGGAGTCTTGGGGAGGGCTACACCTTC.

This chain connects TRBV7-9 to TRBJ2-2, with 8 bases that match TRBD1. This CDR3 has 16 residues. The germline V gene encodes CDR1 SEHNR and CDR2 FQNEAQ (reference sequence). V gave up 7 bases and J gave up 4 bases; unmatched junction bases: 11. Written as DNA, the CDR3 is TGTGCCAGCACCCCCCTTGATACAGGGGGCACCGGGGAGCTGTTTTTT. Its translation: CASTPLDTGGTGELFF.

V is TRBV5-1 and J is TRBJ2-2; the D gene is possibly TRBD1 (5 bases). The CDR3 sequence is 16 residues long. Germline V CDR1 and CDR2: SGHRS, YFSETQ. The ends were cut back, 7 bases at V and 4 bases at J, with 20 bases in the middle. DNA for the CDR3: TGCGCCAGCGCCAATGGACACCGAGAATCCACCGGGGAGCTGTTTTTT. Translated: CASANGHRESTGELFF. Combining the CDR3 with reference TRBV5-1 and TRBJ2-2 gives the whole variable domain KAGVTQTPRYLIKTRGQQVTLSCSPISGHRSVSWYQQTPGQGLQFLFEYFSETQRNKGNFPGRFSGRQFSNSRSEMNVSTLELGDSALYLCASANGHRESTGELFFGEGSRLTVL.